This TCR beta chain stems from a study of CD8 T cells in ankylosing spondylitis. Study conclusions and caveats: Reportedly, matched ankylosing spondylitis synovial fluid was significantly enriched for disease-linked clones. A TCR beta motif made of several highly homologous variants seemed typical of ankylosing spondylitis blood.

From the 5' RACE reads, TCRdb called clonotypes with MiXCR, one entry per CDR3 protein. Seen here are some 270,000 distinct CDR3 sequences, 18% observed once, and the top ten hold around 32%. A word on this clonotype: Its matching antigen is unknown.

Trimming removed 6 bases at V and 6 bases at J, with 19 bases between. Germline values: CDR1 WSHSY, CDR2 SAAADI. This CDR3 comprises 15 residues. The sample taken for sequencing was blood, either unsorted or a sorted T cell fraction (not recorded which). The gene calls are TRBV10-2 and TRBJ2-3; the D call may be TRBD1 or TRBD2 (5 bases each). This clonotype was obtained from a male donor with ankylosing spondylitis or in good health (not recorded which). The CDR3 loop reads CASRQWGQEGDTQYF. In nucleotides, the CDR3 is TGCGCCAGCAGGCAATGGGGCCAAGAGGGTGATACGCAGTATTTT.